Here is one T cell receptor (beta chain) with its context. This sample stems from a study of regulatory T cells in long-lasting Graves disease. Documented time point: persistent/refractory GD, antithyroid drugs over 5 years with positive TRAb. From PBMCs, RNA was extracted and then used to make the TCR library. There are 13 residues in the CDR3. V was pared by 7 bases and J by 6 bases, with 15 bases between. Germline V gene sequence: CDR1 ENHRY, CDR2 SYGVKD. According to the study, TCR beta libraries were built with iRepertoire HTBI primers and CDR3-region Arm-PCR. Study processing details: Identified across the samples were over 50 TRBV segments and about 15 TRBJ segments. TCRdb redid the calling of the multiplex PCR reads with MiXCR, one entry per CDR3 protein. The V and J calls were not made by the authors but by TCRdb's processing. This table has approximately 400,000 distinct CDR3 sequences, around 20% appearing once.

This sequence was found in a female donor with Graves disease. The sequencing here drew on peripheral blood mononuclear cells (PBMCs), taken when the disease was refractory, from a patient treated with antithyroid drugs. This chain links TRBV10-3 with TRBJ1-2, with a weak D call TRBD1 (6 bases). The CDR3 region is CAITLGGADGYTF. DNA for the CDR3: TGTGCCATCACCTTAGGGGGGGCGGATGGCTACACCTTC.